The entry below describes one T cell receptor beta chain. Its antigen remains unidentified. Per germline, CDR1 MNHNY and CDR2 SVGAGI (reference sequence). The V and J ends lost 5 bases and 4 bases, in that order; junction bases with no gene match: 10. The CDR3 spans 16 residues. The data are from a study of T cell repertoires in cytomegalovirus infection. For the study at large: Signatures in public TCR beta sequences pointed to both CMV infection and matching HLA type. Study findings and constraints: HLA-C-restricted CMV clonotypes gave the most frequent clonotype in two of eight donors. Cumulative frequency (of public TCR beta family members) identified carriers of CMV plus the relevant HLA.

Each CDR3 protein is one row after TCRdb ran MiXCR on the reads. The table shows around 300,000 distinct CDR3 sequences, with roughly a quarter occurring only once. The chain couples TRBV6-6 to TRBJ2-3; 9 nucleotides line up with TRBD1. Sequencing was done on a sample of PBMCs. This clonotype originated in a human donor in good health (CMV status not recorded). Some clones in this sample may be carry-over from other donors' samples. CDR3 DNA sequence: TGTGCCAGCAGTCCCGGACAGGGGCTGATTGCAGATACGCAGTATTTT. Its protein product is CASSPGQGLIADTQYF.